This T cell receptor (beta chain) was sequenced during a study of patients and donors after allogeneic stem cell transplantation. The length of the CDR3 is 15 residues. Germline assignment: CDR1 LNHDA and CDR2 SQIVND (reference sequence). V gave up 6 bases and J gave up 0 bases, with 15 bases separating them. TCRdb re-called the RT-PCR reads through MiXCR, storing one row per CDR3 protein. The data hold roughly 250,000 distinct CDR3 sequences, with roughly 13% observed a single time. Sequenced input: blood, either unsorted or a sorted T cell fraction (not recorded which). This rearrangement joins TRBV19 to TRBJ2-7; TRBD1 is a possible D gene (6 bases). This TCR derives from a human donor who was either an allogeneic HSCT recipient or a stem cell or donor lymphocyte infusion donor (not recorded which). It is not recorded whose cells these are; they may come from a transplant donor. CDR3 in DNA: TGTGCCAGTAGGAGGTACAACAGGGACTCCTACGAGCAGTACTTC. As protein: CASRRYNRDSYEQYF.